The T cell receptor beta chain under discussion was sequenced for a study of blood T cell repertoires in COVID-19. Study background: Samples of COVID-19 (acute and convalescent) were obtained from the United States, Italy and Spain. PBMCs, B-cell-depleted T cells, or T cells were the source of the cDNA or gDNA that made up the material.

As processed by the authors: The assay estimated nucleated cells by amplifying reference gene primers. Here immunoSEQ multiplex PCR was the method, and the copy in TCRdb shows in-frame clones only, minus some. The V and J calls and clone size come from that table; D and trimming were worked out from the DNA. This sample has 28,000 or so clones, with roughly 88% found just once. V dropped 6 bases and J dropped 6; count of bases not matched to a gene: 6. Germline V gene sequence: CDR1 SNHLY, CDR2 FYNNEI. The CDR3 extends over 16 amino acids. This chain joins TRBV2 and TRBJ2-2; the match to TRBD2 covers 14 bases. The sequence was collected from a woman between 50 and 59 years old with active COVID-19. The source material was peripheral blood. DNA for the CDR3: TGTGCCAGCAGCGGACTAGCGGGAGGAGTGGCCGGGGAGCTGTTTTTT. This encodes CASSGLAGGVAGELFF.